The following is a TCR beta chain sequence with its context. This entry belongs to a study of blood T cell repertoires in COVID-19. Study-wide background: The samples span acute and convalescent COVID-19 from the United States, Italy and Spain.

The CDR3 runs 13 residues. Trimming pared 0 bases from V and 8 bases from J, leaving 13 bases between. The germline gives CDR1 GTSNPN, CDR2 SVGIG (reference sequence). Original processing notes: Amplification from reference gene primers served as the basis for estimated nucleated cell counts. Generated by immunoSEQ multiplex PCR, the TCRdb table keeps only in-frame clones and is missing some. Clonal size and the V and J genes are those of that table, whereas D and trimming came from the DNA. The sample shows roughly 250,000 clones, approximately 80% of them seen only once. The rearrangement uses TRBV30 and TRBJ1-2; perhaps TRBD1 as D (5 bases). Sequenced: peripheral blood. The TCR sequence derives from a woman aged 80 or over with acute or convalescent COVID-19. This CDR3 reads CAWSVLTGGGYTF. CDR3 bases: TGTGCCTGGAGTGTACTGACCGGGGGAGGCTACACCTTC. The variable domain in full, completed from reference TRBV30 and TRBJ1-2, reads SQTIHQWPATLVQPVGSPLSLECTVEGTSNPNLYWYRQAAGRGLQLLFYSVGIGQISSEVPQNLSASRPQDRQFILSSKKLLLSDSGFYLCAWSVLTGGGYTFGSGTRLTVV.